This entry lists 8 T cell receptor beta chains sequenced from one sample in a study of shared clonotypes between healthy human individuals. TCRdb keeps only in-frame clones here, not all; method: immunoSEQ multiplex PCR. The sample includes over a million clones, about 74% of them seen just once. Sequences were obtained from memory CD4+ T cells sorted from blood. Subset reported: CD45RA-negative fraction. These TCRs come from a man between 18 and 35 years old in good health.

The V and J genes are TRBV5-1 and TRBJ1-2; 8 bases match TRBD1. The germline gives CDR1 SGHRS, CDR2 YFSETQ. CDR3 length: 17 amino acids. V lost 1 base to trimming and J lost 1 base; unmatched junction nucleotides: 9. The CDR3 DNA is TGCGCCAGCAGCTTGAGACAGGGGTCCGACTTTAACTATGGCTACACCTTC. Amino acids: CASSLRQGSDFNYGYTF.

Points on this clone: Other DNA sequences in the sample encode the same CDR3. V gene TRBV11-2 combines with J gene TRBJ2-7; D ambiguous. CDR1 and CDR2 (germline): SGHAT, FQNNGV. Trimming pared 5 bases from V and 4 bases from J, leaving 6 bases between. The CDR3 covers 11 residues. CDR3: CASSRSYEQYF. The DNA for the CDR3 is TGTGCCAGCAGCCGATCGTACGAGCAGTACTTC.

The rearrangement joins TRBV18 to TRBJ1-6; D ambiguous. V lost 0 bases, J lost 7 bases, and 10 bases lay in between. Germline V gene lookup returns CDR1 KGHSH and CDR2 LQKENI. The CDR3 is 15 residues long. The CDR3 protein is CASSPPTGGNSPLHF. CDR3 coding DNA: TGTGCCAGCTCACCACCTACCGGCGGGAATTCACCCCTCCACTTT.

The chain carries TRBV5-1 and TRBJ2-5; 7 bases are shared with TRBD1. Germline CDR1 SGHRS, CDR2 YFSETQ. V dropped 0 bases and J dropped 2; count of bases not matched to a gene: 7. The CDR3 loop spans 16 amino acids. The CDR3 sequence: CASSLDPRDSQETQYF. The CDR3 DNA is TGCGCCAGCAGCTTGGATCCTAGGGACAGTCAAGAGACCCAGTACTTC.

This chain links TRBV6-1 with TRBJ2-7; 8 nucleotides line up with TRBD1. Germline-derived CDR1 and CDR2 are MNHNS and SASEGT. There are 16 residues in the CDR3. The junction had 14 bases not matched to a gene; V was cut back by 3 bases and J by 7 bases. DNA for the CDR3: TGTGCCAGCAGTGACCCCGGACAGGGAATTTCTGAGGAGCAGTACTTC. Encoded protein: CASSDPGQGISEEQYF.

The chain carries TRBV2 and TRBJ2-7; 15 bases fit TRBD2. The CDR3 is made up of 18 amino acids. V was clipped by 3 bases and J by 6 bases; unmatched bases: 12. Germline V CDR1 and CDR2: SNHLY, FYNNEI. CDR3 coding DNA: TGTGCCAGCAGTGAGGGGACTAGCGGGAGGTACCCAACCCTCGAGCAGTACTTC. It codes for CASSEGTSGRYPTLEQYF.

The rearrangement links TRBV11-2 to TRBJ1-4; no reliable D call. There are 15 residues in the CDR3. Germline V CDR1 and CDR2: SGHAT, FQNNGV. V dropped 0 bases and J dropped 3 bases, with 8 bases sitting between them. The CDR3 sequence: CASSLEGSSNEKLFF. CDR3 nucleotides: TGTGCCAGCAGCTTAGAAGGCAGTTCTAATGAAAAACTGTTTTTT.

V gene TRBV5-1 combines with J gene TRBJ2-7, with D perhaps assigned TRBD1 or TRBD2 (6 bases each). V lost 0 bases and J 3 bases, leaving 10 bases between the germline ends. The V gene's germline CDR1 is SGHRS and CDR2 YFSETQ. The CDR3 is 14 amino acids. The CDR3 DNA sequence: TGCGCCAGCAGCTTGGAGGGGGGCCTCTACGAGCAGTACTTC. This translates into CASSLEGGLYEQYF.